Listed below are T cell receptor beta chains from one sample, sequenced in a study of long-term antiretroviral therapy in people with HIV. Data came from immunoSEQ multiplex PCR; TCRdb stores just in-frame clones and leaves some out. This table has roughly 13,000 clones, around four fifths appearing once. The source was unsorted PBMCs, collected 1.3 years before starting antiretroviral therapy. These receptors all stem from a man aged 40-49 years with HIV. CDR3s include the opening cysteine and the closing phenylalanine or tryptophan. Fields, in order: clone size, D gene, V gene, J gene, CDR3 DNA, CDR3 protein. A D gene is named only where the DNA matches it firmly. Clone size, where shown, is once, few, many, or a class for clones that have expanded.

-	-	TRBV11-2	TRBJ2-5	TGTGCCAGCAGCCCCGGCAGTACTCAAGAGACCCAGTACTTC	CASSPGSTQETQYF
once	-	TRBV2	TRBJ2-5	TGTGCCGGCTGTCTAGGGGGAATCCAAGAGACCCAGTACTTC	CAGCLGGIQETQYF
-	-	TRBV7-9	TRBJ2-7	TGTGCCAGCAGCTTAATCCTGCCGACCGACTCCTACGAGCAGTACTTC	CASSLILPTDSYEQYF
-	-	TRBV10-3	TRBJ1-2	TGTGCCATCAAGGACAGTGAATATGGCTACACCTTC	CAIKDSEYGYTF
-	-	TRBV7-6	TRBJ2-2	TGTGCCAGCAGCTTAGCGGTCGCGGGAAACACCGGGGAGCTGTTTTTT	CASSLAVAGNTGELFF
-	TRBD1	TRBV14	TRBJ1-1	TGTGCCAGCAGCCAGAAGGCAGGGGGTTTGAGAGCTGAAGCTTTCTTT	CASSQKAGGLRAEAFF
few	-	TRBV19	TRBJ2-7	TGTGCCAGTAGTCGGATGTACTCCTACGAGCAGTACTTC	CASSRMYSYEQYF
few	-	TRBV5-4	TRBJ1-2	TGTGCCAGCAGCTCCGGAGTAGATGGCTACACCTTC	CASSSGVDGYTF
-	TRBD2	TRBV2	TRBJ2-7	TGTGCCAGCAGTGAGACTAGCGGGTTTCTATACGAGCAGTACTTC	CASSETSGFLYEQYF
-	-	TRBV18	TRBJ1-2	TGTGCCAGCTCACCGGGGCGTTTAACAATGAGACCCTATGGCTACACCTTC	CASSPGRLTMRPYGYTF
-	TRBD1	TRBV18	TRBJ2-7	TGTGCCAGCTCTCCCATAGGGGGGACAGGGGGCTACGAGCAGTACTTC	CASSPIGGTGGYEQYF
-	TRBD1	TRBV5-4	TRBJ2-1	TGTGCCAGCAGCCTCCGACAGGGGGCGAGGGATGAGCAGTTCTTC	CASSLRQGARDEQFF
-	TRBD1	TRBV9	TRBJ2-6	TGTGCCAGCAGCTCCCGGGACAGGTTCGTCTCTGGGGCCAACGTCCTGACTTTC	CASSSRDRFVSGANVLTF
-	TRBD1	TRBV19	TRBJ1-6	TGTGCCAGTAGTCTTTGGACAGGGGGCAATTCACCCCTCCACTTT	CASSLWTGGNSPLHF
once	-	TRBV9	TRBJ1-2	TGTGCCAGCAGCGTAAAAGGCGGTTGGGGCAGGGAAGGTGGCTACACCTTC	CASSVKGGWGREGGYTF
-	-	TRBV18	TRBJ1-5	TGTGCCAGCTCACCACAGGGACTAGGGAATCAGCCCCAGCATTTT	CASSPQGLGNQPQHF
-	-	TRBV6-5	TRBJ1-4	TGTGCCACCCGGACCGACCCTAATGAAAAACTGTTTTTT	CATRTDPNEKLFF
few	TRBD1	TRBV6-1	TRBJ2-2	TGTGCCAGCAGTCCGGACAGGGACGCCGGGGAGCTGTTTTTT	CASSPDRDAGELFF
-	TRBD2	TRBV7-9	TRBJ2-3	TGTGCCAGCAGCTTAGCGTTCGGTAGCGGGGCAGATACGCAGTATTTT	CASSLAFGSGADTQYF
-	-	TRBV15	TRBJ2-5	TGTGCCACCAGCAGAGAGCTGGTCTCAGAGACCCAGTACTTC	CATSRELVSETQYF
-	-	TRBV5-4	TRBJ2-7	TGTGCCAGCAGCGGGAAATCCGGGACCGAGAGCTCCTACGAGCAGTACTTC	CASSGKSGTESSYEQYF
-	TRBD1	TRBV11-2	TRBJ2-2	TGTGCCAGCAGCCCAGAGGGACAGGGGGCGATCGGGGAGCTGTTTTTT	CASSPEGQGAIGELFF
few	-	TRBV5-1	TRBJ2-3	TGCGCCAGCAGCTTGGTTGGGGGTGCAGATACGCAGTATTTT	CASSLVGGADTQYF
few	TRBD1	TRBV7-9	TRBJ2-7	TGTGCCAGCAGCTTGAGACAGGGGTACTACGAGCAGTACTTC	CASSLRQGYYEQYF
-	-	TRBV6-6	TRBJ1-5	TGTGCCAGCAGTTACAGGGACGTGGCCCAGCATTTT	CASSYRDVAQHF
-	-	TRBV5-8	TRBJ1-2	TGTGCCAGCAGCATGGGATTAACTTCCTATGGCTACACCTTC	CASSMGLTSYGYTF
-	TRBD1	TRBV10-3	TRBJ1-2	TGTGCCATTAGCCTCGACAGGGGGATCGGTGGCTACACCTTC	CAISLDRGIGGYTF
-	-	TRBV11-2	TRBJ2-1	TGTGCCAGCAGCTTAGGACTAGGATCCTACAATGAGCAGTTCTTC	CASSLGLGSYNEQFF
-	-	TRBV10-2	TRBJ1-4	TGCGCCAGCAAACCGCAGCGGGGGGGGAATGAAAAACTGTTTTTT	CASKPQRGGNEKLFF
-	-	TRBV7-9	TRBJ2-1	TGTGCCAGCAGCTTGGCGGCTAGCCTCTTGGGGTTCTTC	CASSLAASLLGFF
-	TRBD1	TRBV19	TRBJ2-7	TGTGCCAGTAGTTCGGTCGCCTGGGGACAGGGGGTTTCAGAGCAGTACTTC	CASSSVAWGQGVSEQYF
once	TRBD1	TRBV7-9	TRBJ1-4	TGTGCCAGCAGCACATGGACAGGGGGTTCAGCTAATGAAAAACTGTTTTTT	CASSTWTGGSANEKLFF
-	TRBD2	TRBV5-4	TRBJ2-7	TGTGCCAGCAGCCTACGGACTAGCGGGGGCTACGAGCAGTACTTC	CASSLRTSGGYEQYF
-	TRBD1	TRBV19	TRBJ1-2	TGTGCCAGTAGTGCGGGGACAGGGGGTGCCTTCTATGGCTACACCTTC	CASSAGTGGAFYGYTF
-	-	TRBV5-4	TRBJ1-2	TGTGCCAGCAGCTCCGCACTTTCTAACTATGGCTACACCTTC	CASSSALSNYGYTF
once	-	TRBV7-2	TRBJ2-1	TGTGCCAGCAGCTCCTCCCGGTTTAATGAGCAGTTCTTC	CASSSSRFNEQFF
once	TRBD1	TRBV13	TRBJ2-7	TGTGCCAGCAGCTTAGGCCCGGGACAGTCCTACGAGCAGTACTTC	CASSLGPGQSYEQYF
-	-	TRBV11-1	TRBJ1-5	TGTGCCAGCAACAACCAGGGCGCCTATAGCAATCAGCCCCAGCATTTT	CASNNQGAYSNQPQHF
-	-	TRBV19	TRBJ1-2	TGTGCCAGTAGTATAGTCGTCGGGACATTCAATGGCTACACCTTC	CASSIVVGTFNGYTF
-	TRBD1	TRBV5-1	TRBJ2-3	TGCGCCAGCAGCTTGGTCGGGACAGGTAGCCGCACAGATACGCAGTATTTT	CASSLVGTGSRTDTQYF
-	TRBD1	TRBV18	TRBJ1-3	TGTGCCAGCTCACCCGGGACAGTCTCTGGAAACACCATATATTTT	CASSPGTVSGNTIYF
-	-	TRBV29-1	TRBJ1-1	TGCAGCGTTGACAGGGGGAACACTGAAGCTTTCTTT	CSVDRGNTEAFF
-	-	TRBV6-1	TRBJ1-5	TGTGCCAGCAGGGACAATAATCAGCCCCAGCATTTT	CASRDNNQPQHF
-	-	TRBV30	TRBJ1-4	TGTGCCTGGAGTGCTATCTGGGGGGACGAAAAACTGTTTTTT	CAWSAIWGDEKLFF
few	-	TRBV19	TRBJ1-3	TGTGCCAGTAGTTCCCGGGACCCCACGGCTGGAAACACCATATATTTT	CASSSRDPTAGNTIYF
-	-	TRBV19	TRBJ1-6	TGTGCCAGTAGTATAGATCTCACAGGAGGCAATTCACCCCTCCACTTT	CASSIDLTGGNSPLHF
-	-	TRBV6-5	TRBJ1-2	TGTGCCAGCATTCCAGGGTCTGGCTATGGCTACACCTTC	CASIPGSGYGYTF
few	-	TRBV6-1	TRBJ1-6	TGTGCCAGCAGTAGGGCAGGGATAGGTTCACCCCTCCACTTT	CASSRAGIGSPLHF
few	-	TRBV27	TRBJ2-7	TGTGCCAGCAGTAAGGGGTCGTACGAGCAGTACTTC	CASSKGSYEQYF
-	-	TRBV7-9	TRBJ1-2	TGTGCCAGCAGTTATGGACTGAACTATGGCTACACCTTC	CASSYGLNYGYTF